This T cell receptor beta chain was sequenced in a study of blood T cells in healthy people across ages. Study outcomes and limitations: Comparison with aged donors showed that long-lived donors had more naive CD4+ cells and higher diversity. Estimates of diversity drawn from one million T cells were considered underestimates.

Total RNA was isolated from each sample in quantities of at least 6 micrograms. Trimming took off 7 bases at V and 2 bases at J, with 8 bases between the two ends. The CDR3 extends over 12 amino acids. As regards this clonotype: Its cognate antigen is unknown.

With a J-beta primer mix and a sample-barcoded 5' primer, a second PCR ran about 7 to 11 cycles. Using its own MiXCR run on the 5' RACE reads, TCRdb lists one record per CDR3 protein. This repertoire shows about 1,400,000 distinct CDR3 sequences, around 59% found once; its top ten account for 6.7%. The chain couples TRBV12-3 or TRBV12-4 to TRBJ1-1; D unresolved. The receptor was derived from a man younger than 35 in good health. The sample taken for sequencing was blood. The CDR3 is CASNWGNTEAFF. In DNA form, the CDR3 reads TGTGCCAGCAACTGGGGAAACACTGAAGCTTTCTTT.